The sequence of this T cell receptor beta chain was determined in a study of T-cell memory formation after mild COVID-19. Study in general: TCR clusters mostly belonged to single donors.

This clonotype was counted between two and nine times. What it binds is unknown. TCRdb passed the 5' RACE reads through MiXCR, listing each CDR3 protein once. The table shows some 69,000 distinct CDR3 sequences, with about a sixth occurring only once. Study-wide results and caveats: Contracting CD4+ clones lay largely in CM and EM, with CD8+ ones residing in EMRA.

Germline V gene lookup returns CDR1 LGHNA and CDR2 YSLEER. V was clipped by 1 base and J by 12 bases, with 13 bases between them. The CDR3 is 13 residues long. The clonotype comes from an adult woman who had mild COVID-19 (a few samples of this study predate the infection). Cell type and time point are not known. Sequenced: PBMCs or a T cell subset sorted from them (not recorded which). The gene calls are TRBV4-3 and TRBJ2-1; D is perhaps TRBD2 (5 bases). CDR3: CASSQGTLLTQFF. The DNA of the CDR3 is TGCGCCAGCAGCCAAGGGACTTTACTTACGCAGTTCTTC.